The 4 T cell receptor beta chains below were found in one sample sequenced in a study of blood T cell repertoires in COVID-19. Using immunoSEQ multiplex PCR, the repertoire was profiled, and TCRdb retains in-frame clones only, with some absent. The repertoire holds about 150,000 clones, with about 90% as singletons. The material sequenced was peripheral blood. The receptors stem from a woman aged 55 to 70 with active or convalescent COVID-19.

The chain carries TRBV12-5 and TRBJ2-1; maybe TRBD1 (6 bases). Germline loops: CDR1 LGHNT, CDR2 FRNRAP. Trimming cost V 1 base and J 4 bases, with 20 bases left between them. The CDR3 has 18 amino acids. DNA of the CDR3: TGTGCTAGTGGTTTGGCACCCGACAGGACCGGTTTGTACAATGAGCAGTTCTTC. Translated, it gives CASGLAPDRTGLYNEQFF.

This clone was seen only once. The chain recombines TRBV18 with TRBJ2-7, with 10 bases lining up with TRBD1. The V gene end was trimmed by 5 bases and the J gene end by 9 bases; junction bases not matched to a gene: 10. The CDR3 totals 14 residues. Germline V gene lookup returns CDR1 KGHSH and CDR2 LQKENI. In DNA, the CDR3 is TGTGCCAGCTCAACCGGGACAGGGGACGTAGTGCAGTACTTC. Translation: CASSTGTGDVVQYF.

The chain recombines TRBV2 with TRBJ1-6; 9 nucleotides match TRBD1. J lost 8 bases, V lost 5 bases, and 7 bases had no gene match. Germline V lookup: CDR1 SNHLY, CDR2 FYNNEI. There are 15 residues in the CDR3. The CDR3 DNA reads as TGTGCCAGCAGTAGCTCGACAGGGGGGGATTCACCCCTCCACTTT. Protein product: CASSSSTGGDSPLHF.

V and J are TRBV10-3 and TRBJ2-7; 9 positions agree with TRBD2. After removal of 4 bases from V and 3 bases from J, the junction contained 4 bases not matched to a gene. Germline V gives CDR1 ENHRY, CDR2 SYGVKD. The CDR3 has 14 residues. The CDR3 sequence: CAISGNSGGYEQYF. The CDR3 region has the DNA TGTGCCATCAGTGGTAATAGCGGGGGCTACGAGCAGTACTTC.